The entry that follows covers one TCR beta chain sequence. Its antigen is not identified. The sample's time point: new active TB diagnosis, blood taken before or within 7 days of starting treatment. These data belong to a study of T cells in tuberculosis. The V and J ends lost 6 bases and 5 bases, in that order; junction bases with no gene match: 1. The germline CDR1 and CDR2 sequences are SNHLY and FYNNEI. The CDR3 has 14 amino acids. Data came from immunoSEQ multiplex PCR; TCRdb stores just in-frame clones and leaves some out. This table holds about 35,000 clones, roughly 87% found once. Study-wide findings and caveats: A GMM-specific repertoire classifier reached about 90% accuracy, AUROC more than 0.8.

The V call is TRBV2, the J call TRBJ2-3, with TRBD2 matching 14 bases. The sequence was obtained from an adult with tuberculosis. The specimen comprised PBMCs, sampled at tuberculosis diagnosis. The chain's CDR3 is CASRGLAGEDTQYF. The DNA of the CDR3 is TGTGCCAGCAGGGGACTAGCGGGGGAAGATACGCAGTATTTT.